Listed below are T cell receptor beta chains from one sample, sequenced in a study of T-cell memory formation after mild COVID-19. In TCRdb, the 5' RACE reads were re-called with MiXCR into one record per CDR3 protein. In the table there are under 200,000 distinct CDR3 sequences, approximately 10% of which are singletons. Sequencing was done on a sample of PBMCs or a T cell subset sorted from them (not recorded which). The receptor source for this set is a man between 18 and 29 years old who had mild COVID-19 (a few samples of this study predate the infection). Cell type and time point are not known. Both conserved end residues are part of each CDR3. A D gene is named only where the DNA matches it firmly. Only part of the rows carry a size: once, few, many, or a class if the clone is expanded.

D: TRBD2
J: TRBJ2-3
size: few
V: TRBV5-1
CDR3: CASRRGGRYTDTQYF
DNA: TGCGCCAGCAGACGCGGGGGGCGATACACAGATACGCAGTATTTT

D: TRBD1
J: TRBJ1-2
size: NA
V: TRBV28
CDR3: CASSSSPGTGRDGYTF
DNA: TGTGCCAGCAGTTCAAGTCCCGGGACAGGGAGGGATGGCTACACCTTC

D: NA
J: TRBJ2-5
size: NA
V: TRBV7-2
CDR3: CASSHGQQETQYF
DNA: TGTGCCAGCAGCCACGGACAGCAAGAGACCCAGTACTTC

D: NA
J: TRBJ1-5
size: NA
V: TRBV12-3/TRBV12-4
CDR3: CASSYLQGAGQPQHF
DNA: TGTGCCAGCAGTTATCTACAGGGCGCGGGGCAGCCCCAGCATTTT

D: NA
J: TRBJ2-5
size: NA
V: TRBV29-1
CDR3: CSVDLWPQETQYF
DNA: TGCAGCGTTGATCTCTGGCCACAAGAGACCCAGTACTTC

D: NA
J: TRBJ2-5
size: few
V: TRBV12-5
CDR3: CASGLSGGETQYF
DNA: TGTGCTAGTGGTTTAAGTGGGGGGGAGACCCAGTACTTC

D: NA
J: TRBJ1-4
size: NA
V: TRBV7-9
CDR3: CASSFEGIRNEKLFF
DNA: TGTGCCAGCAGTTTCGAAGGGATCAGAAATGAAAAACTGTTTTTT

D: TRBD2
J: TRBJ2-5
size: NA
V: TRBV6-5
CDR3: CASGVGGVETQYF
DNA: TGTGCCAGCGGTGTGGGGGGGGTGGAGACCCAGTACTTC

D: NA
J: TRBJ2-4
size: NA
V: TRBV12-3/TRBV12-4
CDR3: CASSQLAKNIQYF
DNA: TGTGCCAGCAGCCAGCTAGCCAAAAACATTCAGTACTTC

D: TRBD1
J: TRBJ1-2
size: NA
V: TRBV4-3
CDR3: CASSHRTGGAGYGYTF
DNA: TGCGCCAGCAGCCATCGGACAGGGGGCGCGGGATATGGCTACACCTTC

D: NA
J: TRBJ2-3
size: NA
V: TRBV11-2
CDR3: CASSFRTDSTDTQYF
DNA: TGTGCCAGCAGCTTTAGGACGGACAGCACAGATACGCAGTATTTT

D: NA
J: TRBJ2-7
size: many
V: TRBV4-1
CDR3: CASSQGLSTYEQYF
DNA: TGCGCCAGCAGCCAAGGACTATCAACCTACGAGCAGTACTTC

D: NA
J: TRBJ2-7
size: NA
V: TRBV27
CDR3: CASSLSVGGGPSSYEQYF
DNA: TGTGCCAGCAGTTTATCGGTGGGGGGGGGCCCGAGCTCCTACGAGCAGTACTTC

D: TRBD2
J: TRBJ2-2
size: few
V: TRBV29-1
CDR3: CSVEAGGPGTGELFF
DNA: TGCAGCGTTGAGGCGGGAGGTCCCGGCACCGGGGAGCTGTTTTTT

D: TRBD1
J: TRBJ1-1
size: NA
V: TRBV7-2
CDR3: CASIPGGESTEAFF
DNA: TGTGCCAGCATCCCAGGGGGCGAGAGCACTGAAGCTTTCTTT

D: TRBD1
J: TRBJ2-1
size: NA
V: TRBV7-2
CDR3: CASSFTGTGLYNEQFF
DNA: TGTGCCAGCAGCTTTACCGGGACAGGGCTCTACAATGAGCAGTTCTTC

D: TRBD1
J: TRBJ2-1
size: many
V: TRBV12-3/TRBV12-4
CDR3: CASSRPTGDNEQFF
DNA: TGTGCCAGCAGCCGACCGACAGGGGACAATGAGCAGTTCTTC

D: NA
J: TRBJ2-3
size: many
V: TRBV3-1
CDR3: CASSQEGGTDTQYF
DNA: TGTGCCAGCAGCCAAGAGGGGGGCACAGATACGCAGTATTTT

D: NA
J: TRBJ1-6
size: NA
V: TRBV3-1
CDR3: CASSQGQIRSPLHF
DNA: TGTGCCAGCAGCCAAGGCCAGATCCGTTCACCCCTCCACTTT

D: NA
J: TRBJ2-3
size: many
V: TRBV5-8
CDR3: CASSGYMGTQYF
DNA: TGTGCCAGCAGCGGGTACATGGGTACGCAGTATTTT

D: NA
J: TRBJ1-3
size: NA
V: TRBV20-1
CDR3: CSARVGRWRSGNTIYF
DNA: TGCAGTGCTAGAGTGGGGCGGTGGAGGTCTGGAAACACCATATATTTT

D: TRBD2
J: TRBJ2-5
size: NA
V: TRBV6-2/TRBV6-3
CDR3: CASSGEAGGPLETQYF
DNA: TGTGCCAGCAGTGGGGAAGCGGGGGGGCCGTTAGAGACCCAGTACTTC

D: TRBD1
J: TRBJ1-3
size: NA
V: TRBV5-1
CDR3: CASSPGQTSGNTIYF
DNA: TGCGCCAGCAGCCCGGGACAGACCTCTGGAAACACCATATATTTT

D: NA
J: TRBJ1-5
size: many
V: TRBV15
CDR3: CATSRDQLGSPNQPQHF
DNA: TGTGCCACCAGCAGAGATCAGTTAGGGAGCCCCAATCAGCCCCAGCATTTT

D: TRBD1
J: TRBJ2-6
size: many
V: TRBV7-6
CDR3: CASSMGQGNSGANVLTF
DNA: TGTGCCAGCAGCATGGGACAGGGAAACTCTGGGGCCAACGTCCTGACTTTC

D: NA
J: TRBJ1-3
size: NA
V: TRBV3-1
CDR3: CASSQGGLQGSSGNTIYF
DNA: TGTGCCAGCAGCCAAGGAGGTTTACAGGGTAGCTCTGGAAACACCATATATTTT

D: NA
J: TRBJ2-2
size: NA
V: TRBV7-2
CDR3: CASSLFQGGSTGELFF
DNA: TGTGCCAGCAGCTTATTCCAGGGGGGGTCCACCGGGGAGCTGTTTTTT

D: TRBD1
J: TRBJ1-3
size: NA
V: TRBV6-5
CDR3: CASSRQPGQGTTIYF
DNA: TGTGCCAGCAGTAGACAACCGGGACAGGGGACAACCATATATTTT

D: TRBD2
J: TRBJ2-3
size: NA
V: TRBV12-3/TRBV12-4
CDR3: CASSRGLAGGNTQYF
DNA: TGTGCCAGCAGCAGAGGACTAGCGGGGGGTAATACGCAGTATTTT

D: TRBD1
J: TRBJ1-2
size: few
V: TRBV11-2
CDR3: CASSLTGGLYGYTF
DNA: TGTGCCAGCAGCCTCACAGGGGGCCTCTATGGCTACACCTTC

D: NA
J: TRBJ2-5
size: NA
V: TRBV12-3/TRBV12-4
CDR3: CASSLTGVPGQYF
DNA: TGTGCCAGCAGTTTAACAGGCGTCCCAGGCCAGTACTTC

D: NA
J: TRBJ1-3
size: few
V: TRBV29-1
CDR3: CSVRGGAGNTIYF
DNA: TGCAGCGTCAGAGGAGGGGCTGGAAACACCATATATTTT

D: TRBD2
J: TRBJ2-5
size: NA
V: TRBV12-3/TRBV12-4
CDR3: CASSPRGGSGGLRETQYF
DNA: TGTGCCAGCAGCCCAAGAGGGGGTAGCGGGGGGTTGAGGGAGACCCAGTACTTC

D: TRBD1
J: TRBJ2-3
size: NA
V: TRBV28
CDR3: CASVFQGASTDTQYF
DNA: TGTGCCAGCGTGTTCCAGGGGGCGAGCACAGATACGCAGTATTTT

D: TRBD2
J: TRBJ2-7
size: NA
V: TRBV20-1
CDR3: CSAREGTGGTEQYF
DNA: TGCAGTGCTAGAGAGGGTACGGGGGGAACGGAGCAGTACTTC

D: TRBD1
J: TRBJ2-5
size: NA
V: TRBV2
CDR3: CASRATGGSQYF
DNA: TGTGCCAGCAGGGCGACAGGGGGGTCCCAGTACTTC

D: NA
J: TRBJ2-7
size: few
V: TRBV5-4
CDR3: CASRMTPSYEQYF
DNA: TGTGCCAGCAGGATGACACCCTCCTACGAGCAGTACTTC

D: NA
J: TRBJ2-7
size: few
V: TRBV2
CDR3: CASRLKAVQIAYEQYF
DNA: TGTGCCAGTCGACTCAAAGCGGTCCAGATTGCCTACGAGCAGTACTTC

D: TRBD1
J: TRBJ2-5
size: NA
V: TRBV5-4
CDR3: CASSSGTGGETQYF
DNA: TGTGCCAGCAGCTCCGGGACAGGGGGGGAGACCCAGTACTTC

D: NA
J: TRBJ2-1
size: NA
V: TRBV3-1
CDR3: CASSQYAFGEQFF
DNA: TGTGCCAGCAGCCAATACGCCTTTGGGGAGCAGTTCTTC

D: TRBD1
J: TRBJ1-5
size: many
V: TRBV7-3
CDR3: CASSIDRAQPQHF
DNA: TGTGCCAGCAGCATTGACAGGGCTCAGCCCCAGCATTTT

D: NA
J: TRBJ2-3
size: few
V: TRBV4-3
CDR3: CASRGIGTDTQYF
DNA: TGCGCCAGCAGGGGGATAGGCACAGATACGCAGTATTTT

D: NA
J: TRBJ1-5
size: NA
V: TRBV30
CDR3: CASSDGGGNQPQHF
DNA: TGTGCCTCCTCAGATGGGGGGGGCAATCAGCCCCAGCATTTT

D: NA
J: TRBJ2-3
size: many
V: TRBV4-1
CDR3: CASSPRFGAEDTQYF
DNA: TGCGCCAGCAGCCCCCGATTCGGGGCCGAGGATACGCAGTATTTT

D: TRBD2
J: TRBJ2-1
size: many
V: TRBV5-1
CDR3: CASSGRTSEGNEQFF
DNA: TGCGCCAGCAGCGGAAGGACTAGCGAGGGGAATGAGCAGTTCTTC

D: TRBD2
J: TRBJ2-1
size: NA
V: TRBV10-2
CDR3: CASSELFSSGGFGEQFF
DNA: TGCGCCAGCAGTGAACTCTTCTCTAGCGGGGGGTTCGGTGAGCAGTTCTTC

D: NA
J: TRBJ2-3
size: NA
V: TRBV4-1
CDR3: CASSQVWLRGTRQDTQYF
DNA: TGCGCCAGCAGCCAAGTCTGGTTGAGGGGAACCCGACAGGATACGCAGTATTTT